A single sample gave rise to the 19 T cell receptor beta chains below, sequenced in a study of identical twins. In TCRdb, the 5' RACE reads were re-called with MiXCR into one record per CDR3 protein. The table shows under 300,000 distinct CDR3 sequences, with 6.5% occurring only once. These same data were also listed under a study on T cells expressing NK-cell markers.

The sequenced sample was CD8+ T cells sorted from blood. These receptors originate from a young woman in good health.

This clonotype was found many times. The chain recombines TRBV5-1 with TRBJ1-1; D unresolved. This CDR3 spans 13 amino acids. The germline gives CDR1 SGHRS, CDR2 YFSETQ. V gave up 2 bases and J gave up 5 bases, with 10 bases separating them. CDR3 protein: CASSFRDVTEAFF. CDR3 DNA: TGCGCCAGCAGCTTTAGAGACGTTACTGAAGCTTTCTTT.

The genes are TRBV11-2 and TRBJ2-1; 9 bases fit TRBD2. Germline CDR1 and CDR2: SGHAT and FQNNGV. V shed 4 bases, J shed 15 bases, and the junction held 4 bases outside the gene matches. CDR3 length: 11 amino acids. The chain's CDR3 is CASSSGLAAFF. The CDR3, as DNA: TGTGCCAGCAGCTCGGGACTAGCTGCGTTCTTC.

This chain uses TRBV5-5 with TRBJ2-2; 14 positions match TRBD2. The V and J ends lost 4 bases and 6 bases, in that order; junction bases with no gene match: 8. This CDR3 spans 17 amino acids. CDR1 is SGHKS, CDR2 YYEKEE, per germline (reference sequence). CDR3 residues: CASSTGLAGGRAGELFF. CDR3 DNA sequence: TGTGCCAGCAGCACCGGACTAGCGGGAGGCCGCGCCGGGGAGCTGTTTTTT.

This clonotype has at least ten counts. CDR3 protein: CASSLAPKRNEQFF. CDR3 in DNA: TGTGCCAGCAGCTTAGCCCCTAAACGAAATGAGCAGTTCTTC. The chain has TRBV7-6 and TRBJ2-1, with D unresolved. V lost 0 bases and J 7 bases, leaving 10 bases between the germline ends. Germline CDR1 is SGHVS and CDR2 is FNYEAQ. The CDR3 is 14 residues long.

This clonotype was recorded many times. V gene TRBV9 combines with J gene TRBJ2-3; a possible D gene is TRBD2 (5 bases). The germline gives CDR1 SGDLS, CDR2 YYNGEE. The CDR3 runs to 16 residues. The ends were cut back, 0 bases at V and 0 bases at J, with 11 bases in the middle. CDR3 region: CASSVESGSSTDTQYF. The CDR3 DNA sequence: TGTGCCAGCAGCGTAGAAAGCGGCTCGAGCACAGATACGCAGTATTTT.

The chain carries TRBV15 and TRBJ1-1; tentatively, D is TRBD1 (5 bases). V dropped 2 bases and J dropped 6 bases, with 10 bases sitting between them. The CDR3 sequence is 13 residues long. Looked up from germline, CDR1 is LNHNV and CDR2 is YYDKDF (reference sequence). The CDR3 protein is CATSRTLGPEAFF. The CDR3 DNA reads as TGTGCCACCAGCAGAACATTGGGGCCTGAAGCTTTCTTT. The entire variable domain, with the rest obtained from reference TRBV15 and TRBJ1-1, is as follows: DAMVIQNPRYQVTQFGKPVTLSCSQTLNHNVMYWYQQKSSQAPKLLFHYYDKDFNNEADTPDNFQSRRPNTSFCFLDIRSPGLGDTAMYLCATSRTLGPEAFFGQGTRLTVV.

Only a few counts were recorded for this clonotype. The V and J genes are TRBV9 and TRBJ2-7; D possibly corresponds to TRBD2 (5 bases). V was cut by 0 bases and J by 3 bases, with 10 bases left in between. The CDR3 extends over 14 amino acids. Germline CDR1 reads SGDLS; CDR2 reads YYNGEE. The CDR3 DNA is TGTGCCAGCAGCGTAGCAGAGACTAACTACGAGCAGTACTTC. This sequence encodes CASSVAETNYEQYF.

This clonotype was counted a few times. V usage is TRBV5-1 and J usage is TRBJ2-1; the match to TRBD1 covers 7 bases. Germline V gives CDR1 SGHRS, CDR2 YFSETQ. With 3 bases clipped from V and 9 bases from J, the junction kept 6 bases outside the gene matches. The CDR3 consists of 13 residues. Written as DNA, the CDR3 is TGCGCCAGCAGCTCTGACAGGGCGATTGAGCAGTTCTTC. This sequence encodes CASSSDRAIEQFF. The whole variable domain, filled in from reference TRBV5-1 and TRBJ2-1, reads KAGVTQTPRYLIKTRGQQVTLSCSPISGHRSVSWYQQTPGQGLQFLFEYFSETQRNKGNFPGRFSGRQFSNSRSEMNVSTLELGDSALYLCASSSDRAIEQFFGPGTRLTVL.

V and J are TRBV6-1 and TRBJ2-4, with D possibly being TRBD2 (5 bases). The CDR3 sequence is 17 residues long. Germline CDR1 reads MNHNS; CDR2 reads SASEGT. Trimming removed 4 bases from V and 0 bases from J, with 16 bases in between. The CDR3 sequence is CASSAGTRFLAKNIQYF. DNA for the CDR3: TGTGCCAGCAGTGCGGGAACACGGTTCCTAGCCAAAAACATTCAGTACTTC.

The table lists this clonotype with a few counts. V gene TRBV4-3 combines with J gene TRBJ2-6; D gene unclear. V lost 0 bases and J lost 0, with 12 bases in between. The CDR3 spans 18 residues. CDR1 and CDR2 (germline): LGHNA, YSLEER. Written as DNA, the CDR3 is TGCGCCAGCAGCCAAGATTTAGCTACACTCTCTGGGGCCAACGTCCTGACTTTC. Encoded protein: CASSQDLATLSGANVLTF.

V is TRBV5-1 and J is TRBJ2-1, with 11 positions matching TRBD2. Germline CDR1 is SGHRS and CDR2 is YFSETQ. This CDR3 contains 20 residues. The trim removed 0 bases at V and 4 bases at J, leaving 15 bases unmatched. The CDR3 coding sequence is TGCGCCAGCAGCTTGGCCAGGGGAGATCCAGGGACTAGCGGATACAATGAGCAGTTCTTC. It codes for CASSLARGDPGTSGYNEQFF.

A note on this clonotype: The junction departs from the called germline gene at one end, perhaps through a read error. The chain combines TRBV5-6 with TRBJ2-1, with D perhaps TRBD2 (5 bases). There are 12 residues in the CDR3. The germline CDR1 and CDR2 sequences are SGHDT and YYEEEE. The chain's CDR3 is CASSLQASRLGF. CDR3 DNA sequence: TGTGCCAGCAGCTTGCAGGCTAGCCGGTTAGGATTC.

This clonotype was counted at least ten times. The chain couples TRBV7-2 to TRBJ2-5; a weak D match, TRBD1 (6 bases). The CDR3 runs to 13 residues. CDR1 is SGHTA and CDR2 is FQGNSA in the germline V gene. V lost 4 bases, J lost 4 bases, and 10 bases lay in between. Here the CDR3 reads CASSSQGPETQYF. The CDR3 DNA is TGTGCCAGCAGCTCACAGGGCCCAGAGACCCAGTACTTC.

This chain links TRBV15 with TRBJ1-1; no reliable D call. V was cut by 5 bases and J by 5 bases, with 15 bases left in between. Per germline, CDR1 LNHNV and CDR2 YYDKDF (reference sequence). The CDR3 length is 14 residues. CDR3 sequence reads: CATSGGRSWTEAFF. CDR3 DNA sequence: TGTGCCACCAGCGGAGGGAGATCGTGGACTGAAGCTTTCTTT.

This clonotype was counted many times. The chain couples TRBV12-3 or TRBV12-4 to TRBJ1-1; D unclear. Trimming shortened V by 6 bases and J by 7 bases, and 15 bases separated the two germline ends. The CDR3 runs to 13 residues. In DNA, the CDR3 is TGTGCCAGCAGCCCTGACGGGAAGATTGAAGCTTTCTTT. Protein sequence: CASSPDGKIEAFF.

This clonotype was seen ten or more times. This chain uses TRBV11-2 with TRBJ2-1; 7 bases are a match to TRBD1. The V gene's germline CDR1 is SGHAT and CDR2 FQNNGV. The J segment lost 7 bases and the V segment lost 7 bases, leaving 7 bases of the junction unmatched. CDR3 size: 13 residues. CDR3 coding DNA: TGTGCCAGCACGGCAGGGGGAACGAATGAGCAGTTCTTC. It codes for CASTAGGTNEQFF.

This sequence joins TRBV2 and TRBJ2-1; 7 nucleotides line up with TRBD1. V lost 9 bases and J lost 2; bases outside the gene matches: 10. The CDR3 loop spans 15 amino acids. CDR1 and CDR2 (germline): SNHLY, FYNNEI. CDR3 residues: CARRDGQAAYNEQFF. The CDR3 DNA reads as TGTGCCAGGCGCGATGGACAGGCGGCCTACAATGAGCAGTTCTTC.

This clonotype was counted only a few times. The genes are TRBV6-2 or TRBV6-3 and TRBJ2-7; D gene uncertain. V gave up 8 bases and J gave up 7 bases, with 18 bases separating them. This CDR3 contains 13 residues. Germline V gives CDR1 MNHEY, CDR2 SVGEGT. DNA of the CDR3: TGTGCCAGCGGAATAAGGACCGAGAGGGAGCAGTACTTC. Its protein is CASGIRTEREQYF.

This clonotype was counted many times. The chain has TRBV5-1 and TRBJ2-1, with D perhaps TRBD1 (5 bases). The CDR3 runs 15 residues. The V gene's germline CDR1 is SGHRS and CDR2 YFSETQ. The V and J ends lost 0 bases and 5 bases respectively, with 12 bases between them. CDR3 sequence: CASSLAAGWDNEQFF. The CDR3 nucleotides are TGCGCCAGCAGCTTGGCTGCAGGGTGGGACAATGAGCAGTTCTTC.